This T cell receptor (beta chain) was obtained from a study of metastatic and nonmetastatic thyroid tumors. Study as a whole: Across blood and tumor or nodule tissue, repertoires from malignant and benign thyroid patients were compared with one another. The study, taken as a whole, reports: Significantly higher TCR beta diversity was reportedly seen in malignant thyroid tumors than benign nodules, in blood and tumor.

The CDR3 sequence is 15 residues long. Germline CDR1 and CDR2: SNHLY and FYNNEI. V lost 6 bases, J lost 7 bases, and 19 bases lay in between. Not a single patient had been given any form of treatment at any point before undergoing thyroid surgery. This clone has a handful of counts. Its matching antigen is unknown. This same CDR3 is encoded by further DNA sequences in the sample. Authors' methods: The study took CDR3 differences across clinicopathological groups and made a distant-metastasis classifier for papillary thyroid cancer from them. TCRdb re-clonotyped the PCR reads via MiXCR. The V and J calls come from TCRdb's annotation, not from the publication. The table includes 12,000 to 15,000 clones, 20% to 30% detected once.

The sample consisted of tumor tissue. This TCR came from a female donor with papillary thyroid cancer or a benign thyroid nodule (not recorded which). Some clones in this sample may be carry-over from other donors' samples. The chain carries TRBV2 and TRBJ1-5, with D maybe TRBD1 (5 bases). CDR3 DNA sequence: TGTGCCAGCAGCCAGGGTGCAGGTTTCGGGCAGCCCCAGCATTTT. Its translation: CASSQGAGFGQPQHF.